The 27 T cell receptor beta chains presented below share a single source sample, sequenced in a study of T cell responses to AZD1222 COVID-19 vaccine (dated by TCRdb to about 2021). Sample time point, as interpreted from the label and publication: baseline before first vaccination. Receptors were amplified or captured by the immunoSEQ multiplex PCR assay. TCRdb retrieved this table from immuneACCESS and kept in-frame rearrangements only. Not all clones are present; in checked studies, unresolved V genes account for under half, and no reason is known for the remainder. The sample table contains 100,000 to 150,000 clones; only one count was recorded for approximately 90% of them. The ten top clones hold roughly 1.5% of the sample. The input for sequencing was peripheral blood, taken on day 0 of AZD1222 vaccination. Receptors were obtained from an adult in good health.

The chain links TRBV9 to TRBJ2-3; 11 bases map to TRBD2. Germline CDR1 and CDR2: SGDLS and YYNGEE. The J segment lost 6 bases and the V segment lost 3 bases, leaving 15 bases of the junction unmatched. This CDR3 is 18 amino acids long. This CDR3 is CASSAKLAGASITDTQYF. The CDR3 bases are TGTGCCAGCAGCGCCAAACTAGCGGGGGCTTCTATCACGGATACGCAGTATTTT.

V gene TRBV5-1 combines with J gene TRBJ2-7; D is perhaps TRBD2 (6 bases). From germline, CDR1 is SGHRS and CDR2 YFSETQ. V lost 5 bases to trimming and J lost 2 bases, with 17 bases between them. The CDR3 covers 15 residues. DNA for the CDR3: TGCGCCAGCAGGGTGGGGTGGGGACTCGCCTACGAGCAGTACTTC. Protein product: CASRVGWGLAYEQYF.

This chain connects TRBV4-3 to TRBJ2-2; D might be TRBD1 or TRBD2, each matching 5 bases. The germline V gene has CDR1 LGHNA and CDR2 YSLEER. The CDR3 runs to 15 residues. Trimming took off 1 base at V and 5 bases at J, with 11 bases between the two ends. DNA of the CDR3: TGCGCCAGCAGCCAAGCACCGGGACGGACCGGGGAGCTGTTTTTT. Its protein is CASSQAPGRTGELFF.

This clone was seen only a few times. In DNA, the CDR3 is TGCGCCAGCAGCACCGGGACGACTAATGAAAAACTGTTTTTT. It translates to CASSTGTTNEKLFF. The gene calls are TRBV5-1 and TRBJ1-4; weak D call: TRBD1 (5 bases). The germline V gene encodes CDR1 SGHRS and CDR2 YFSETQ. The CDR3 is 14 amino acids. Trimming removed 4 bases at V and 2 bases at J, with 9 bases between.

The chain recombines TRBV24-1 with TRBJ2-1; 9 nucleotides align to TRBD1. Germline V gives CDR1 KGHDR, CDR2 SFDVKD. The CDR3 is made up of 16 amino acids. The V gene end was trimmed by 2 bases and the J gene end by 9 bases; junction bases not matched to a gene: 10. The CDR3 loop reads CATSDSPGQGMSEQFF. As DNA, the CDR3 is TGTGCCACCAGTGATTCCCCGGGACAGGGAATGAGTGAGCAGTTCTTC.

This clone was seen only once. The V call is TRBV25-1, the J call TRBJ2-3; 11 bases align to TRBD2. Germline CDR1 and CDR2: MGHDK and SYGVNS. V lost 4 bases and J lost 0; bases outside the gene matches: 6. The CDR3 runs 17 residues. CDR3 sequence: CASSVPSGGTSTDTQYF. CDR3 bases: TGTGCCAGCAGTGTGCCTAGCGGGGGGACTAGCACAGATACGCAGTATTTT.

The J gene is TRBJ1-3, the V gene TRBV27; the D gene is possibly TRBD1 (5 bases). V shed 6 bases and J shed 2 bases, with 14 bases lying between them. Looked up from germline, CDR1 is MNHEY and CDR2 is SMNVEV (reference sequence). The CDR3 has 15 amino acids. CDR3 sequence (DNA): TGTGCCAGCAGCCCATTGGGGGTTGCTGGAAACACCATATATTTT. Translation: CASSPLGVAGNTIYF.

In this sample, this clone turned up once. This chain uses TRBV7-6 with TRBJ1-5, with D perhaps matching TRBD1 (6 bases). Trimming pared 4 bases from V and 0 bases from J, leaving 19 bases between. CDR3 length equals 18 residues. Germline V gives CDR1 SGHVS, CDR2 FNYEAQ. The CDR3 DNA reads TGTGCCAGCAGCTCCGTTCTAGGGGGGCTTTATAGCAATCAGCCCCAGCATTTT. Amino acid sequence: CASSSVLGGLYSNQPQHF.

The V and J genes are TRBV18 and TRBJ1-2; 7 nucleotides agree with TRBD1. Germline values: CDR1 KGHSH, CDR2 LQKENI. The CDR3 contains 14 residues. Germline trimming cut 3 bases from V and 3 bases from J; bases unmatched to any gene: 4. CDR3 sequence: CASSPGQEYYGYTF. The CDR3 coding sequence is TGTGCCAGCTCACCCGGACAGGAATACTATGGCTACACCTTC.

This chain uses TRBV5-4 with TRBJ1-2; D might be TRBD1 (6 bases). CDR1 and CDR2 (germline): SGHNT, YYREEE (reference sequence). The CDR3 is 15 residues long. The V end was cut by 3 bases, the J end by 4 bases, with 16 bases between. The CDR3 DNA reads TGTGCCAGCAGCTCCGGAGGGGGGCGCGCCTATGGCTACACCTTC. This translates into CASSSGGGRAYGYTF.

This chain uses TRBV6-5 with TRBJ1-5, with a weak D call TRBD1 (5 bases). V shed 6 bases and J shed 7 bases, with 19 bases lying between them. CDR3 length equals 15 residues. In germline, CDR1 is MNHEY, CDR2 SVGAGI. The CDR3 spells CASSARRGAGQPQHF. DNA for the CDR3: TGTGCCAGCAGCGCAAGGCGCGGGGCAGGGCAGCCCCAGCATTTT.

This clone has just a few counts. The rearrangement joins TRBV5-1 to TRBJ2-3, with 9 positions matching TRBD2. Unmatched junction bases numbered 11, after V lost 0 bases and J lost 6 bases. CDR1 and CDR2 from the germline V gene are SGHRS and YFSETQ. The CDR3 runs to 17 residues. CDR3 region: CASSLVPRGGTMDTQYF. In DNA, the CDR3 is TGCGCCAGCAGCTTGGTGCCGCGGGGGGGCACCATGGATACGCAGTATTTT.

The J gene is TRBJ2-5, the V gene TRBV7-2; TRBD2 matches 11 bases. The ends lost 1 base at V and 5 bases at J; junction bases unmatched: 3. The CDR3 length is 15 residues. The germline V gene has CDR1 SGHTA and CDR2 FQGNSA. CDR3 DNA sequence: TGTGCCAGCAGCTTAGGACTAGCGGGGCGGGAGACCCAGTACTTC. Encoded protein: CASSLGLAGRETQYF.

The chain recombines TRBV4-1 with TRBJ1-2; D gene unclear. CDR1 and CDR2 from the germline V gene are MGHRA and YSYEKL. This CDR3 region has 13 residues. The V gene lost 0 bases and the J gene lost 8 bases, with 10 bases spanning the gap. CDR3: CASSQDAQRGYTF. The CDR3, as DNA: TGCGCCAGCAGCCAAGATGCCCAGAGGGGCTACACCTTC.

In this sample, this clone turned up once. The rearrangement joins TRBV19 to TRBJ2-1; D is possibly TRBD2 (5 bases). This CDR3 is 15 amino acids long. Germline V gene sequence: CDR1 LNHDA, CDR2 SQIVND (reference sequence). The V end was cut by 8 bases, the J end by 0 bases, with 14 bases between. The CDR3 loop reads CASHRTGISYNEQFF. The CDR3 nucleotides are TGTGCCAGTCATCGTACGGGGATCTCCTACAATGAGCAGTTCTTC.

The V and J genes are TRBV10-3 and TRBJ2-3; 14 bases agree with TRBD2. V was pared by 0 bases and J by 5 bases, with 7 bases of the junction left unmatched. Germline assignment: CDR1 ENHRY and CDR2 SYGVKD. The CDR3 runs to 18 residues. Written as DNA, the CDR3 is TGTGCCATCAGTGAGTCGACTAGCGGGGGGGCCCCACGAGATACGCAGTATTTT. Its translation is CAISESTSGGAPRDTQYF.

The V call is TRBV19, the J call TRBJ1-5; 7 bases are a match to TRBD1. Losses at the gene ends were 4 bases for V and 4 bases for J; bases not matched to a gene: 16. The CDR3 is made up of 18 amino acids. The V gene's germline CDR1 is LNHDA and CDR2 SQIVND (reference sequence). The CDR3 sequence: CASSKSGGSTPKNQPQHF. CDR3 bases: TGTGCCAGTAGTAAATCAGGGGGGTCGACACCAAAAAATCAGCCCCAGCATTTT.

The chain links TRBV5-1 to TRBJ2-3, with D possibly matching TRBD1 (5 bases). CDR1 is SGHRS, CDR2 YFSETQ, per germline. V was trimmed by 4 bases and J by 4 bases, leaving 10 bases between them. The CDR3 covers 13 residues. The CDR3 DNA reads as TGCGCCAGCAGCCTAGGGGTAGCAGATACGCAGTATTTT. Translation gives CASSLGVADTQYF.

As DNA, the CDR3 is TGTGCCAGCAGTATACGGTCTGTTAATGAGCAGTACTTC. This gives the protein CASSIRSVNEQYF. The rearrangement links TRBV28 to TRBJ2-7; D unclear. CDR1 and CDR2 from the germline V gene are MDHEN and SYDVKM. The V end lost 5 bases, the J end lost 7 bases, and 15 bases lay between the germline ends. The CDR3 length is 13 residues.

This chain connects TRBV28 to TRBJ1-2; 8 bases are a match to TRBD1. The CDR3 has 16 residues. V was pared by 3 bases and J by 3 bases, with 9 bases of the junction left unmatched. CDR1 is MDHEN, CDR2 SYDVKM, per germline. The DNA of the CDR3 is TGTGCCAGCAGTTTCCAGGGGGCTGGTCGATACTATGGCTACACCTTC. Its translation is CASSFQGAGRYYGYTF.

The DNA for the CDR3 is TGTGCCAGCAGTCGTCGACTAGCGGCCTACCCCGGGGGCGTCCTGACTTTC. Its translation: CASSRRLAAYPGGVLTF. The chain employs TRBV5-5 and TRBJ2-6, with TRBD2 identical over 9 bases. Germline V lookup: CDR1 SGHKS, CDR2 YYEKEE (reference sequence). The CDR3 totals 17 residues. V lost 5 bases, J lost 12 bases, and 18 bases stayed unmatched.

This clone appeared once. The chain employs TRBV6-5 and TRBJ2-3, with 7 bases identical to TRBD1. Germline V CDR1 and CDR2: MNHEY, SVGAGI. Trimming cost V 2 bases and J 2 bases; bases outside gene matches: 7. The CDR3 loop spans 16 amino acids. CDR3: CASSYSLGQSTDTQYF. In DNA form, the CDR3 reads TGTGCCAGCAGTTACAGTCTGGGACAGTCCACAGATACGCAGTATTTT.

The chain uses TRBV7-2 and TRBJ2-7; tentative D call: TRBD1 (6 bases). Between the trimmed V and J ends, which lost 6 bases and 6 bases, there was a span of 15 bases. Germline CDR1 and CDR2: SGHTA and FQGNSA. The CDR3 loop spans 13 amino acids. CDR3 DNA sequence: TGTGCCAGCAGTACTACAGGGTCCGGCGAGCAGTACTTC. Its protein product is CASSTTGSGEQYF.

V and J are TRBV25-1 and TRBJ1-4, with TRBD1 matching over 8 bases. Looked up from germline, CDR1 is MGHDK and CDR2 is SYGVNS. V was pared by 3 bases and J by 8 bases, with 8 bases of the junction left unmatched. The length of the CDR3 is 15 residues. The CDR3 DNA follows: TGTGCCAGCAGTGACGTCGGACAGGGACGAGAAAAACTGTTTTTT. It codes for CASSDVGQGREKLFF.

This clone occurred once. V usage is TRBV6-5 and J usage is TRBJ1-1; D not certain. Trimming left V 2 bases short and J 4 bases short, with 8 bases between. CDR1 is MNHEY and CDR2 is SVGAGI in the germline V gene. The CDR3 runs 13 residues. The CDR3 here is CASSYESSTEAFF. The CDR3 bases are TGTGCCAGCAGTTACGAGTCAAGCACTGAAGCTTTCTTT.

The rearrangement links TRBV9 to TRBJ1-1, with D possibly matching TRBD1 (5 bases). Trimming shortened V by 0 bases and J by 3 bases, and 9 bases separated the two germline ends. Germline CDR1 SGDLS, CDR2 YYNGEE. The CDR3 runs to 14 residues. The CDR3 coding sequence is TGTGCCAGCAGCGTAGCTCAGGGCCACACTGAAGCTTTCTTT. Its translation is CASSVAQGHTEAFF.

This sequence joins TRBV7-6 and TRBJ1-2, with 8 bases identical to TRBD1. Germline V gene sequence: CDR1 SGHVS, CDR2 FNYEAQ. The CDR3 runs to 17 residues. The V and J ends lost 0 bases and 4 bases, in that order; junction bases with no gene match: 10. Written as DNA, the CDR3 is TGTGCCAGCAGCTTAGCGATCAGCGGACAGGGCCTCTATGGCTACACCTTC. Protein: CASSLAISGQGLYGYTF. The variable domain in full, with the rest retrieved from reference TRBV7-6 and TRBJ1-2, is GAGVSQSPRYKVTKRGQDVALRCDPISGHVSLYWYRQALGQGPEFLTYFNYEAQQDKSGLPNDRFSAERPEGSISTLTIQRTEQRDSAMYRCASSLAISGQGLYGYTFGSGTRLTVV.